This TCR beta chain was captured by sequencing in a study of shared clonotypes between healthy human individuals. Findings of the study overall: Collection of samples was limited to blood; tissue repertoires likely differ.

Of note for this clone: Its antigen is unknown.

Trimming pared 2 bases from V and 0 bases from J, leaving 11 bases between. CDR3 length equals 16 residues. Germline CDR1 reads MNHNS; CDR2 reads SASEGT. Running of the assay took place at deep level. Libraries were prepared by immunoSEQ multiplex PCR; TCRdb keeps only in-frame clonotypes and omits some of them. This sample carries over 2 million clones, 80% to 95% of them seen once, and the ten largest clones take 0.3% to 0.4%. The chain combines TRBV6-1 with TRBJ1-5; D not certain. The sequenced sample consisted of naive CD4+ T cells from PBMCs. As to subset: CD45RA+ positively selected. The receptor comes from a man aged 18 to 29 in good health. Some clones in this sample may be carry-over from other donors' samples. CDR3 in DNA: TGTGCCAGCAGTGAAACTAAGCGGATTAGCAATCAGCCCCAGCATTTT. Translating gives CASSETKRISNQPQHF.